This TCR beta chain was observed in a study of blood T cell repertoires in COVID-19. Study overall: The United States, Italy and Spain supplied acute and convalescent COVID-19 samples. From T cells, B-cell-depleted T cells, or PBMCs came the material, which was cDNA or gDNA.

This clone was counted between two and nine times. In the study's own analysis: Amplification of reference gene primers was used by the study to estimate nucleated cell counts. Sequencing used immunoSEQ multiplex PCR; TCRdb keeps in-frame clones, though not all of them. The D gene and trimming were derived from the DNA, and the V and J assignments and clone size from that table. The sample shows 150,000 to 200,000 clones, 86% of them seen only once. CDR3 length: 13 amino acids. V lost 6 bases and J lost 11; bases outside the gene matches: 10. Source material: peripheral blood. The receptor was derived from a woman at least 80 years old in a cohort sampled during active or convalescent COVID-19. The genes are TRBV12-3 or TRBV12-4 and TRBJ1-2; TRBD1 matches 9 bases. The CDR3 loop is CASSSGTGFRYTF. CDR3 bases: TGTGCCAGCAGCTCCGGGACAGGGTTTCGATACACCTTC.